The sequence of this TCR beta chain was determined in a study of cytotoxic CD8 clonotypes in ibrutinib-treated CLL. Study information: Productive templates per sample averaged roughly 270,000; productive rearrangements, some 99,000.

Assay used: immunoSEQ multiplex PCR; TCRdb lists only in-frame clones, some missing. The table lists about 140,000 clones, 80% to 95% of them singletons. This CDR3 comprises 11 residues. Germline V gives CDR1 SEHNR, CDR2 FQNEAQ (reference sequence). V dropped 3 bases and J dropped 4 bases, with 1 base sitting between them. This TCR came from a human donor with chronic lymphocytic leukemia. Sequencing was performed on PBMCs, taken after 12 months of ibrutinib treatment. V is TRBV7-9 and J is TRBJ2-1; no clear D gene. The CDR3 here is CASSFYNEQFF. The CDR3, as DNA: TGTGCCAGCAGCTTTTACAATGAGCAGTTCTTC.